This is a list of T cell receptor beta chains from one sample in a study of control samples from healthy donors and cancer patients. Assay used: immunoSEQ multiplex PCR; TCRdb lists only in-frame clones, some missing. Here the sample spans 150,000 to 200,000 clones, nearly 90% being singletons. The sample taken for sequencing was blood. Receptor source: a woman aged 45-65 years in good health. The CDR3 runs from the conserved cysteine through the conserved F or W. The D gene is left open where the match is weak. A clone size is listed for some rows: how often the clone was seen (once, few, many), or a class if it is expanded.

J gene,V gene,clone size,D gene,CDR3 DNA,CDR3 protein
TRBJ2-1,TRBV5-3,once,NA,TGTGCCAGAAGCCTGACGCAGTTACGATACAATGAGCAGTTCTTC,CARSLTQLRYNEQFF
TRBJ2-5,TRBV7-3,NA,TRBD2,TGTGCCAGCAGCTTAAAGGGGGCGGGAATGGATTGGCGGGAGGGCCCCGAGACCCAGTACTTC,CASSLKGAGMDWREGPETQYF
TRBJ2-6,TRBV4-1,NA,NA,TGCGCCAGCAGCCCCCCACCGGGACGGAGCTCTGGGGCCAACGTCCTGACTTTC,CASSPPPGRSSGANVLTF
TRBJ1-2,TRBV9,once,NA,TGTGCCAGCAGCCGGCCTGGGATGGGGAACTATGGCTACACCTTC,CASSRPGMGNYGYTF
TRBJ2-5,TRBV27,NA,TRBD1,TGTGCCAGCAGCACAGGGACAGGGGGCGTTGAGACCCAGTACTTC,CASSTGTGGVETQYF
TRBJ2-5,TRBV7-2,NA,NA,TGTGCCAGCAGCTTAACCCCTTCGGTTCAAGAGACCCAGTACTTC,CASSLTPSVQETQYF
TRBJ1-5,TRBV10-3,NA,NA,TGTGCCATCAGCCCGGGGGTTAGTAATCAGCCCCAGCATTTT,CAISPGVSNQPQHF
TRBJ2-3,TRBV27,NA,NA,TGTGCCAGCAGAGGCAGGAGGACTGGGGGCACAGATACGCAGTATTTT,CASRGRRTGGTDTQYF
TRBJ2-5,TRBV28,NA,NA,TGTGCCAGCAGCCCCGGGACTCTCCAAGAGACCCAGTACTTC,CASSPGTLQETQYF
TRBJ1-4,TRBV5-1,once,NA,TGCGCCAGCAGCCCAGGGACCTCAGGGGCTGAAAAACTGTTTTTT,CASSPGTSGAEKLFF
TRBJ2-5,TRBV7-7,NA,TRBD1,TGTGCCAGCAGCTTCTCAGGGGGAGAGACCCAGTACTTC,CASSFSGGETQYF
TRBJ2-7,TRBV7-2,NA,TRBD1,TGTGCCAGCAGCATAAGGACAGGGGCTATCCCGTTCGAGCAGTACTTC,CASSIRTGAIPFEQYF
TRBJ2-6,TRBV3-1/TRBV3-2,NA,TRBD1,TGTGCCAGCAGCCACCGACAGGGGGGAAGCTCAGGGGCCAACGTCCTGACTTTC,CASSHRQGGSSGANVLTF
TRBJ1-6,TRBV11-2,NA,TRBD1,TGTGCCAGCACCGTGCGACAGGGAACGGCTTCACCCCTCCACTTT,CASTVRQGTASPLHF
TRBJ1-3,TRBV3-1/TRBV3-2,NA,NA,TGTGCCAGCACCCCGACCGGAAACACCATATATTTT,CASTPTGNTIYF
TRBJ2-1,TRBV7-6,NA,TRBD1,TGTGCCAGCGCTAAATCCGGGACAGGCAATGAGCAGTTCTTC,CASAKSGTGNEQFF
TRBJ1-1,TRBV4-3,once,TRBD1,TGCGCCAGCAGCCAAGAGACAGGGGGCAGAGATGGATATCTTGAAGCTTTCTTT,CASSQETGGRDGYLEAFF
TRBJ2-5,TRBV6-5,NA,NA,TGTGCCAGCGGATCGACACGAGAGACCCAGTACTTC,CASGSTRETQYF
TRBJ1-5,TRBV5-6,NA,TRBD1,TGTGCCAGCAGCCTGAAACCGGGACAGGGAAAATCGCCCCAGCATTTT,CASSLKPGQGKSPQHF
TRBJ1-5,TRBV6-5,NA,NA,TGTGCCAGCAGTTACGGCCCCTCGAAGCCCCAGCATTTT,CASSYGPSKPQHF
TRBJ2-7,TRBV27,NA,TRBD2,TGTGCCAGTTCACTACAAGCGGGGGCCTATGGGGGGCAGTACTTC,CASSLQAGAYGGQYF
TRBJ2-2,TRBV6-5,NA,NA,TGTGCCAGCAGTTACTCTGGAACCCCTAAGGAGCTGTTTTTT,CASSYSGTPKELFF
TRBJ2-1,TRBV18,NA,TRBD2,TGTGCCAGCTCCCCCGGGACTAGCGGGAGTTATGAGCAGTTCTTC,CASSPGTSGSYEQFF
TRBJ2-4,TRBV15,NA,TRBD2,TGTGCCACCAGCCGTACTAGCGGGAGGGCGTCTAATGTAGCCAAAAACATTCAGTACTTC,CATSRTSGRASNVAKNIQYF
TRBJ2-7,TRBV18,NA,NA,TGTGCCAGCTCACCTATGGTGACCTACGAGCAGTACTTC,CASSPMVTYEQYF
TRBJ2-2,TRBV11-3,NA,NA,TGTGCCAGCAGCTTAGCCGGGCCCGGGGAGCTGTTTTTT,CASSLAGPGELFF
TRBJ1-4,TRBV18,NA,NA,TGTGCCAGCTCACCACCCCGGGTAGGGGAAAAACTGTTTTTT,CASSPPRVGEKLFF
TRBJ1-2,TRBV7-2,NA,NA,TGTGCCAGCAGCCCACATGTGGATGGCTACACCTTC,CASSPHVDGYTF
TRBJ2-6,TRBV4-3,NA,NA,TGCGCCAGCAGCCAAGCTCCGACGGGCTCTGGGGCCAACGTCCTGACTTTC,CASSQAPTGSGANVLTF
TRBJ1-6,TRBV27,few,NA,TGTGCCAGCAGTTGGACAGACCTAACCAATTCACCCCTCCACTTT,CASSWTDLTNSPLHF
TRBJ2-7,TRBV7-6,NA,NA,TGTGCCAGCAGCGAGCGTCCGGGACGCGCCTACGAGCAGTACTTC,CASSERPGRAYEQYF
TRBJ1-2,TRBV29-1,NA,TRBD1,TGCAGCGTGTACCACGGGACAGCTTATGGCTACACCTTC,CSVYHGTAYGYTF
TRBJ2-5,TRBV5-4,NA,NA,TGTGCCAGCAGCTGGGGGTCGGGGGAAGTTCAAGAGACCCAGTACTTC,CASSWGSGEVQETQYF
TRBJ2-7,TRBV7-9,few,NA,TGTGCCAGCAGCTCCGTAACCTACGAGCAGTACTTC,CASSSVTYEQYF
TRBJ2-1,TRBV27,NA,TRBD2,TGTGCCAGCGGAACAGCGGGGGGGTCCTACAATGAGCAGTTCTTC,CASGTAGGSYNEQFF
TRBJ2-3,TRBV25-1,NA,TRBD1,TGTGCCAGCAGTGACCTTACCGGGACAGGGCCCACAGATACGCAGTATTTT,CASSDLTGTGPTDTQYF
TRBJ2-7,TRBV9,NA,NA,TGTGCCAGCAGCGTAGCCTCGGGGAGGGGGCCCTACGAGCAGTACTTC,CASSVASGRGPYEQYF
TRBJ1-2,TRBV28,NA,NA,TGTGCCAGCAGTTCACGGAATAACTATGGCTACACCTTC,CASSSRNNYGYTF
TRBJ1-2,TRBV9,few,NA,TGTGCCAGCAGCCCTTCAGACAGTTTTAACTATGGCTACACCTTC,CASSPSDSFNYGYTF
TRBJ2-5,TRBV7-2,NA,NA,TGTGCCAGCAGCTTAGCGATATGGGAGACCCAGTACTTC,CASSLAIWETQYF
TRBJ2-1,TRBV5-4,few,NA,TGTGCCAGCAGCCTAGGGACACCAAAGCAGTTCTTC,CASSLGTPKQFF
TRBJ2-1,TRBV7-9,NA,NA,TGTGCCAGCAGGGAGGGGTCTTACAATGAGCAGTTCTTC,CASREGSYNEQFF